This T cell receptor beta chain was sequenced during a study of control samples from healthy donors and cancer patients. This CDR3 has 17 residues. V dropped 4 bases and J dropped 0; count of bases not matched to a gene: 8. The germline CDR1 and CDR2 sequences are LGHDT and YNNKEL (reference sequence). Only in-frame clones appear in the TCRdb table, and some are missing; sequencing was by immunoSEQ multiplex PCR. The table includes about 85,000 clones, roughly 91% detected once. The sequencing sample was made of blood. The receptor's source is a woman aged 60-75 years in good health. V usage is TRBV3-1 (or the pseudogene TRBV3-2) and J usage is TRBJ1-3, with 8 bases identical to TRBD1. CDR3 region: CASSPSTGENSGNTIYF. CDR3 in DNA: TGTGCCAGCAGCCCCTCGACAGGGGAAAACTCTGGAAACACCATATATTTT.